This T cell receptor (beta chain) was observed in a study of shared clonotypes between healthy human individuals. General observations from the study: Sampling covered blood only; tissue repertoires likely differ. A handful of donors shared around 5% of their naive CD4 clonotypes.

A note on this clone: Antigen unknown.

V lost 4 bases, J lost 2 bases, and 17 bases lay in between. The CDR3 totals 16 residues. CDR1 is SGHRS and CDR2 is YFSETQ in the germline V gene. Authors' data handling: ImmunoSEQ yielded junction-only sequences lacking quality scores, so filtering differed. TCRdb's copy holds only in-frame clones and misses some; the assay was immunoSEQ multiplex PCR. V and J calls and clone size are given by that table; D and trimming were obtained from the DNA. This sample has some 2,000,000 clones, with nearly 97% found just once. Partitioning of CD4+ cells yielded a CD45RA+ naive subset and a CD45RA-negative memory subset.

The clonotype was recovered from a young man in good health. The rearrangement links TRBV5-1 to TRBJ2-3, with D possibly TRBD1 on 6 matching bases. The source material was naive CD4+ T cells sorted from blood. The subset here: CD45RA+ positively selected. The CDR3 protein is CASSSGQPGPTDTQYF. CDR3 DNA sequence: TGCGCCAGCAGCAGCGGACAGCCCGGCCCCACAGATACGCAGTATTTT.